Below, one T cell receptor (beta chain) is given with its context. Other DNA sequences in the same sample also yield this CDR3. This sample was taken from a study of blood T cell repertoires in COVID-19. TCRdb's copy holds only in-frame clones and misses some; the assay was immunoSEQ multiplex PCR. The table lists about 300,000 clones, more than 75% of them singletons. There are 14 residues in the CDR3. Germline loops: CDR1 ENHRY, CDR2 SYGVKD. Losses at the gene ends were 8 bases for V and 2 bases for J; bases not matched to a gene: 3. V usage is TRBV10-3 and J usage is TRBJ1-5, with 10 nucleotides matching TRBD1. Sequenced sample: PBMCs or T cells enriched from blood (not recorded which). The sequence was obtained from a man aged 25-45 years who had recovered from COVID-19. Here the CDR3 reads CAISGTGGNQPQHF. CDR3 DNA: TGTGCCATCTCCGGGACAGGGGGCAATCAGCCCCAGCATTTT.